This passage covers 17 T cell receptor beta chains from one sample sequenced in a study of blood T cell repertoires in COVID-19. The assay was immunoSEQ multiplex PCR, and TCRdb's table has in-frame clones only and misses some. This sample carries under 200,000 clones, 70% to 90% of them seen once, and the ten largest clones take 9.8%. The material sequenced was peripheral blood. The receptor set was obtained from a woman older than 75 with acute or convalescent COVID-19.

V usage is TRBV5-1 and J usage is TRBJ1-1, with D perhaps matching TRBD1 (6 bases). This CDR3 region has 15 residues. Germline CDR1 is SGHRS and CDR2 is YFSETQ. Trimming pared 3 bases from V and 4 bases from J, leaving 16 bases between. In DNA form, the CDR3 reads TGCGCCAGCAGCTCCACGGGGGGCGGAGGCACTGAAGCTTTCTTT. It is translated as CASSSTGGGGTEAFF.

This clone is a singleton in its sample. V and J are TRBV24-1 and TRBJ2-1; 9 nucleotides match TRBD2. The V gene end was trimmed by 4 bases and the J gene end by 0 bases; junction bases not matched to a gene: 3. Germline V gene sequence: CDR1 KGHDR, CDR2 SFDVKD. The CDR3 is 16 residues long. This CDR3 reads CATSDHSGSSYNEQFF. Written as DNA, the CDR3 is TGTGCCACCAGTGACCATAGCGGGAGCTCCTACAATGAGCAGTTCTTC.

The rearrangement uses TRBV3-1 (or the pseudogene TRBV3-2) and TRBJ1-1; TRBD1 agrees at 11 bases. Germline CDR1 and CDR2: LGHDT and YNNKEL (reference sequence). Trimming cost V 4 bases and J 6 bases; bases outside gene matches: 1. CDR3 length equals 13 residues. The CDR3 coding sequence is TGTGCCAGCAGCCGGGACAGGGGGGCTGAAGCTTTCTTT. As protein: CASSRDRGAEAFF.

This chain connects TRBV27 to TRBJ2-1; 7 positions match TRBD1. Looked up from germline, CDR1 is MNHEY and CDR2 is SMNVEV (reference sequence). After removal of 8 bases from V and 2 bases from J, the junction contained 6 bases not matched to a gene. The CDR3 has 14 residues. The CDR3 is CASRLQGAYNEQFF. In nucleotides, the CDR3 is TGTGCCAGCCGGCTGCAGGGGGCCTACAATGAGCAGTTCTTC.

This chain links TRBV30 with TRBJ1-5; possibly TRBD1 for D (6 bases). V was shortened by 2 bases and J by 2 bases, with 16 bases between the two germline ends. Germline V gives CDR1 GTSNPN, CDR2 SVGIG (reference sequence). CDR3 length: 16 amino acids. The CDR3 DNA sequence: TGTGCCTGGAGTCCCCGAGGGGGGGTTGGCAATCAGCCCCAGCATTTT. Protein product: CAWSPRGGVGNQPQHF. Full variable domain (outside the CDR3, taken from reference TRBV30 and TRBJ1-5): SQTIHQWPATLVQPVGSPLSLECTVEGTSNPNLYWYRQAAGRGLQLLFYSVGIGQISSEVPQNLSASRPQDRQFILSSKKLLLSDSGFYLCAWSPRGGVGNQPQHFGDGTRLSIL.

This clone was detected only a few times. The rearrangement links TRBV19 to TRBJ2-7; 8 bases line up with TRBD1. The V and J ends lost 3 bases and 4 bases, in that order; junction bases with no gene match: 11. Germline CDR1 LNHDA, CDR2 SQIVND (reference sequence). The CDR3 is made up of 16 amino acids. CDR3 loop: CASSISLETGAYEQYF. The CDR3, as DNA: TGTGCCAGTAGTATTTCTCTAGAGACAGGGGCATACGAGCAGTACTTC.

V gene TRBV29-1 combines with J gene TRBJ1-2; perhaps TRBD1 as D (5 bases). V was pared by 3 bases and J by 3 bases, with 14 bases between. From germline, CDR1 is SQVTM and CDR2 ANQGSEA. The CDR3 has 14 residues. The CDR3 sequence: CSVEGRGADYGYTF. DNA of the CDR3: TGCAGCGTTGAGGGTAGGGGCGCTGACTATGGCTACACCTTC. Together with reference TRBV29-1 and TRBJ1-2, the CDR3 gives the full variable domain: SAVISQKPSRDICQRGTSLTIQCQVDSQVTMMFWYRQQPGQSLTLIATANQGSEATYESGFVIDKFPISRPNLTFSTLTVSNMSPEDSSIYLCSVEGRGADYGYTFGSGTRLTVV.

The chain recombines TRBV19 with TRBJ1-3; D is perhaps TRBD1 (5 bases). V was shortened by 1 base and J by 5 bases, with 6 bases between the two germline ends. Germline CDR1 reads LNHDA; CDR2 reads SQIVND (reference sequence). The CDR3 consists of 13 residues. The CDR3 sequence: CASSIGGRNTIYF. The CDR3 bases are TGTGCCAGTAGTATAGGGGGCAGAAACACCATATATTTT.

The V and J genes are TRBV11-2 and TRBJ2-1; 12 bases match TRBD2. Germline V gene lookup returns CDR1 SGHAT and CDR2 FQNNGV. The CDR3 spans 16 residues. With 5 bases clipped from V and 8 bases from J, the junction kept 10 bases outside the gene matches. CDR3 sequence reads: CASSQTPSGGVHEQFF. The DNA of the CDR3 is TGTGCCAGCAGCCAAACCCCTAGCGGGGGGGTTCATGAGCAGTTCTTC.

The CDR3 protein is CASSGAGDRDFDTQYF. CDR3 DNA: TGTGCCAGCAGTGGGGCAGGGGACAGGGACTTTGATACGCAGTATTTT. The chain employs TRBV2 and TRBJ2-3, with TRBD1 matching over 9 bases. Looked up from germline, CDR1 is SNHLY and CDR2 is FYNNEI. The CDR3 consists of 16 residues. The V segment lost 4 bases and the J segment 6 bases; nucleotides outside the gene matches: 11. Full variable domain (remainder filled in from reference TRBV2 and TRBJ2-3): EPEVTQTPSHQVTQMGQEVILRCVPISNHLYFYWYRQILGQKVEFLVSFYNNEISEKSEIFDDQFSVERPDGSNFTLKIRSTKLEDSAMYFCASSGAGDRDFDTQYFGPGTRLTVL.

The rearrangement uses TRBV6-5 and TRBJ1-4; 9 bases align to TRBD1. Germline-derived CDR1 and CDR2 are MNHEY and SVGAGI. The CDR3 totals 14 residues. Germline trimming cut 5 bases from V and 6 bases from J; bases unmatched to any gene: 4. The CDR3 sequence is CASSRQGVHEKLFF. CDR3 bases: TGTGCCAGCAGTAGACAGGGGGTCCATGAAAAACTGTTTTTT.

The genes are TRBV19 and TRBJ1-6; D possibly corresponds to TRBD1 (6 bases). The length of the CDR3 is 15 residues. With 5 bases removed from V and 6 bases from J, the gap between germline ends came to 14 bases. Per germline, CDR1 LNHDA and CDR2 SQIVND (reference sequence). As DNA, the CDR3 is TGTGCCAGTAGTTTGTCGACAGGCAGTAATTCACCCCTCCACTTT. This codes for CASSLSTGSNSPLHF.

The genes are TRBV3-1 (or the pseudogene TRBV3-2) and TRBJ2-3; no clear D gene. V dropped 3 bases and J dropped 2 bases, with 12 bases sitting between them. From germline, CDR1 is LGHDT and CDR2 YNNKEL (reference sequence). The CDR3 is 15 amino acids. DNA for the CDR3: TGTGCCAGCAGCCACTACTACCCTCACACAGATACGCAGTATTTT. As protein: CASSHYYPHTDTQYF.

The chain joins TRBV9 to TRBJ2-1; 7 bases match TRBD2. The trim removed 3 bases at V and 5 bases at J, leaving 2 bases unmatched. Germline values: CDR1 SGDLS, CDR2 YYNGEE. The CDR3 is 13 amino acids. In nucleotides, the CDR3 is TGTGCCAGCAGCGCGCTAGCGGACAATGAGCAGTTCTTC. This gives the protein CASSALADNEQFF.

This clone was detected only once. The chain carries TRBV7-2 and TRBJ1-4, with D perhaps matching TRBD1 (6 bases). The germline V and J ends were trimmed by 2 bases and 6 bases, with 22 bases remaining between them. Germline CDR1 reads SGHTA; CDR2 reads FQGNSA. The CDR3 is made up of 18 amino acids. The CDR3 reads CASSLTRIGMGADEKLFF. DNA for the CDR3: TGTGCCAGCAGCTTAACCAGGATTGGGATGGGGGCGGATGAAAAACTGTTTTTT.

V gene TRBV3-1 (or the pseudogene TRBV3-2) combines with J gene TRBJ1-4; TRBD1 aligns across 8 bases. Germline CDR1 LGHDT, CDR2 YNNKEL (reference sequence). Trimming removed 3 bases from V and 8 bases from J; junction bases left unmatched: 5. The CDR3 has 14 residues. Here the CDR3 reads CASSQGQEGEKLFF. DNA for the CDR3: TGTGCCAGCAGCCAGGGACAGGAGGGGGAAAAACTGTTTTTT.

The chain employs TRBV21-1 and TRBJ1-5. TRBV21-1 is a pseudogene. CDR3 length equals 15 residues. CDR3 region: CASSPQRLGNQPQHF. The CDR3 nucleotides read TGTGCCAGCAGCCCCCAGAGACTGGGCAATCAGCCCCAGCATTTT.